This passage covers 6 T cell receptor beta chains from one sample sequenced in a study of blood T cells in healthy people across ages. A second PCR of roughly 7 to 11 cycles used a sample-barcoded 5' primer and a J-beta primer mix. From the 5' RACE reads, TCRdb called clonotypes with MiXCR, one entry per CDR3 protein. Among about 1.4 million distinct CDR3 sequences listed, approximately 63% were seen once. The sequencing input was blood. The receptor source for this set is a man aged 18-30 years in good health.

A few counts support this clonotype. The chain uses TRBV6-6 and TRBJ2-4, with D perhaps TRBD2 (5 bases). Trimming removed 3 bases at V and 2 bases at J, with 14 bases between. CDR3 length: 16 residues. Looked up from germline, CDR1 is MNHNY and CDR2 is SVGAGI (reference sequence). Here the CDR3 reads CASSYEGDYTKNIQYF. The CDR3 DNA follows: TGTGCCAGCAGTTATGAGGGAGACTACACCAAAAACATTCAGTACTTC.

The chain combines TRBV27 with TRBJ2-1; 14 bases fit TRBD2. Germline V gene sequence: CDR1 MNHEY, CDR2 SMNVEV (reference sequence). Losses at the gene ends were 5 bases for V and 5 bases for J; bases not matched to a gene: 8. This CDR3 has 17 residues. The CDR3 spells CASSPTAGLAGDNEQFF. The CDR3 coding sequence is TGTGCCAGCAGTCCGACCGCGGGACTAGCGGGGGACAATGAGCAGTTCTTC.

The chain uses TRBV12-3 or TRBV12-4 and TRBJ1-1; tentatively, D is TRBD1 (6 bases). Trimming shortened V by 3 bases and J by 7 bases, and 18 bases separated the two germline ends. This CDR3 region has 15 residues. The CDR3 loop reads CASSLGRGGQHEAFF. Written as DNA, the CDR3 is TGTGCCAGCAGTTTGGGCAGGGGAGGCCAACATGAAGCTTTCTTT.

The chain uses TRBV12-3 or TRBV12-4 and TRBJ2-5; 8 positions match TRBD1. J lost 5 bases, V lost 8 bases, and 7 bases had no gene match. The CDR3 has 13 amino acids. DNA for the CDR3: TGTGCCAGCGGGACAGGAACGGCGGAGACCCAGTACTTC. This codes for CASGTGTAETQYF.

The chain's CDR3 is CASSVSGTHSYNEQFF. The CDR3 DNA reads TGTGCCAGCAGTGTTAGCGGGACTCACTCCTACAATGAGCAGTTCTTC. This rearrangement joins TRBV25-1 to TRBJ2-1; 8 nucleotides align to TRBD2. Germline CDR1 MGHDK, CDR2 SYGVNS. With 4 bases clipped from V and 0 bases from J, the junction kept 5 bases outside the gene matches. This CDR3 comprises 16 residues.

The gene calls are TRBV27 and TRBJ2-7, with a possible D match to TRBD2 (5 bases). This CDR3 is 15 amino acids long. Germline CDR1 and CDR2: MNHEY and SMNVEV (reference sequence). V was shortened by 5 bases and J by 1 base, with 15 bases between the two germline ends. This CDR3 reads CASSPSPGSSYEQYF. As DNA, the CDR3 is TGTGCCAGCAGTCCATCTCCGGGAAGTTCCTACGAGCAGTACTTC.